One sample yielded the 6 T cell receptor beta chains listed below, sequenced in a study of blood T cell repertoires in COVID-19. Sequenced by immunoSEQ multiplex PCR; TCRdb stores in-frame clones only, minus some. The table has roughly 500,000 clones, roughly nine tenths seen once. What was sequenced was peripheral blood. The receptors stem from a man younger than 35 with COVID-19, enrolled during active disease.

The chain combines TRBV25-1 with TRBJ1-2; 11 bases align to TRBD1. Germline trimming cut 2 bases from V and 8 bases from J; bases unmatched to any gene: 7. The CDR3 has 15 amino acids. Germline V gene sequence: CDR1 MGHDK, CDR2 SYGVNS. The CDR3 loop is CASSEAGQGALGYTF. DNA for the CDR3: TGTGCCAGCAGTGAAGCCGGACAGGGGGCGCTGGGCTACACCTTC.

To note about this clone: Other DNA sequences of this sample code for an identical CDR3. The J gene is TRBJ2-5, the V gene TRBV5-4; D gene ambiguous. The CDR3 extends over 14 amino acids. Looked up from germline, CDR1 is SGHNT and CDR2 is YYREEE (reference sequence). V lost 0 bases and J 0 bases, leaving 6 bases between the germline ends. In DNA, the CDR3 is TGTGCCAGCAGCTTGGATTCGGACCAAGAGACCCAGTACTTC. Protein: CASSLDSDQETQYF.

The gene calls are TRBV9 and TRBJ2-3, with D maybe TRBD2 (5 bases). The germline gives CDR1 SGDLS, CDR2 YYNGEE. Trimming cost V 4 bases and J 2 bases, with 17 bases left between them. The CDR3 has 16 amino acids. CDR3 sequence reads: CASSPTTSPYTDTQYF. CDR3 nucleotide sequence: TGTGCCAGCAGCCCAACTACTAGTCCCTACACAGATACGCAGTATTTT.

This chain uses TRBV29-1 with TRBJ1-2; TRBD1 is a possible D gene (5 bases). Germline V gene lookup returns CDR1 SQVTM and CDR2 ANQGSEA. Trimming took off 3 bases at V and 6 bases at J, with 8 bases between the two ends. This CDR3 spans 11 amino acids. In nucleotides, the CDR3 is TGCAGCGTTGACGTAGGGGATGGCTACACCTTC. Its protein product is CSVDVGDGYTF.

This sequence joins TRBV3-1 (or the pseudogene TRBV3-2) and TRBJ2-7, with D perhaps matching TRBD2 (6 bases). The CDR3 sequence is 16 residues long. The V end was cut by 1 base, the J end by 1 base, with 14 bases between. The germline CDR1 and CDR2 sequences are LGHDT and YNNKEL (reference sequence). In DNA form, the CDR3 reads TGTGCCAGCAGCCAAGGGCAGGCGGGGTTTTCCTACGAGCAGTACTTC. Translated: CASSQGQAGFSYEQYF.

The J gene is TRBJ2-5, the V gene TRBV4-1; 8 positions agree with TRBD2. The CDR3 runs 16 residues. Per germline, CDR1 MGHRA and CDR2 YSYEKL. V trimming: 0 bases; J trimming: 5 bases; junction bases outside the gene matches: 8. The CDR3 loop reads CASSQDRAGGQETQYF. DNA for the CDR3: TGCGCCAGCAGCCAAGATCGGGCGGGGGGTCAGGAGACCCAGTACTTC.